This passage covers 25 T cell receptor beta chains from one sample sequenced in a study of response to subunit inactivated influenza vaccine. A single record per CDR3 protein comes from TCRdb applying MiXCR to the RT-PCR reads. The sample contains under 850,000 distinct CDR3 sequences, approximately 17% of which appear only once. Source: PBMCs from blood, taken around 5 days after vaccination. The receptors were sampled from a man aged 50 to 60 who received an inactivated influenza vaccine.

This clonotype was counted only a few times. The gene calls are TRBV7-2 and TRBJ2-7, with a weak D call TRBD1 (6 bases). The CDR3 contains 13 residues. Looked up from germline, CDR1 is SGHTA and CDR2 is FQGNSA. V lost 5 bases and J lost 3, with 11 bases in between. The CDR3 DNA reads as TGTGCCAGCAGCGGGGGCCCGCGCTACGAGCAGTACTTC. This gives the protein CASSGGPRYEQYF.

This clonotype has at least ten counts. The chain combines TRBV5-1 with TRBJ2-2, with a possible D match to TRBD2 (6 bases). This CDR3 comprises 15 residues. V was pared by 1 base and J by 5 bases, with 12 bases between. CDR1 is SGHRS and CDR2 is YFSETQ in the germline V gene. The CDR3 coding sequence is TGCGCCAGCAGCTTGACTGTTCGGGGGACCGGGGAGCTGTTTTTT. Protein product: CASSLTVRGTGELFF.

CDR3 DNA sequence: TGTGCCAGCAGCTTCTCCCCGGGGGCCCGGGTGCCCTACAATGAGCAGTTCTTC. Protein product: CASSFSPGARVPYNEQFF. The V and J genes are TRBV5-6 and TRBJ2-1; D is possibly TRBD1 or TRBD2 (6 bases each). V lost 2 bases and J 2 bases, leaving 20 bases between the germline ends. Germline CDR1 is SGHDT and CDR2 is YYEEEE. The CDR3 loop spans 18 amino acids.

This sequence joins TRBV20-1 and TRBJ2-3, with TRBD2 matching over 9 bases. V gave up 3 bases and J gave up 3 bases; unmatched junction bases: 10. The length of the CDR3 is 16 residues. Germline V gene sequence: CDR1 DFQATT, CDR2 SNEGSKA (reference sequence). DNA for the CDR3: TGCAGTGCTAGTGAATCTAGCGGGAAGCGGACAGATACGCAGTATTTT. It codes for CSASESSGKRTDTQYF.

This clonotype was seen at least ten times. The CDR3 DNA sequence: TGCAGCGGAAGAACTAGCGGGAGTTTCGATGAGCAGTTCTTC. Encoded protein: CSGRTSGSFDEQFF. The chain carries TRBV29-1 and TRBJ2-1; TRBD2 matches at 11 bases. Germline V CDR1 and CDR2: SQVTM, ANQGSEA. The CDR3 runs 14 residues. V lost 7 bases to trimming and J lost 8 bases; unmatched junction nucleotides: 10.

CDR3 DNA: TGTGCCACCAGCACCAGCGGGGTCGGCAATGAGCAGTTCTTC. Translation: CATSTSGVGNEQFF. V gene TRBV15 combines with J gene TRBJ2-1; 7 nucleotides line up with TRBD2. The length of the CDR3 is 14 residues. The germline gives CDR1 LNHNV, CDR2 YYDKDF (reference sequence). V trimming: 4 bases; J trimming: 6 bases; junction bases outside the gene matches: 6.

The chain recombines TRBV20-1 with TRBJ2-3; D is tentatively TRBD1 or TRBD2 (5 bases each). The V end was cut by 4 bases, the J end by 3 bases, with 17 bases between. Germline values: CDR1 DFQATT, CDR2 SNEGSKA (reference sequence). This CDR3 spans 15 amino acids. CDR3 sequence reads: CSATPVGAWTDTQYF. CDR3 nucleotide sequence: TGCAGTGCTACCCCGGTCGGGGCGTGGACAGATACGCAGTATTTT.

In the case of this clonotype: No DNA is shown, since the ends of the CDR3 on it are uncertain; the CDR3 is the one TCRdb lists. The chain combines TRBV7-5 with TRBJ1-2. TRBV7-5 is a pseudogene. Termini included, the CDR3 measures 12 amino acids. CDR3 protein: CISVSEASGYTF.

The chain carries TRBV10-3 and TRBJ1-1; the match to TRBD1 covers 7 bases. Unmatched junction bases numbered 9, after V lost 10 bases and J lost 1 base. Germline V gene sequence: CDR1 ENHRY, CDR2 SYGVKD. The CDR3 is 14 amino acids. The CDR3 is CATLRTGQNTEAFF. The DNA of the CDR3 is TGTGCCACCTTACGGACAGGCCAGAACACTGAAGCTTTCTTT.

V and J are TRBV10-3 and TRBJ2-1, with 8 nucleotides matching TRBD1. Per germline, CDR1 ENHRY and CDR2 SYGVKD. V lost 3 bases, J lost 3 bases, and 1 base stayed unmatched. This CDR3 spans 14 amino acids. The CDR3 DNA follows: TGTGCCATCAGTGACAGGGGGCTCTACAATGAGCAGTTCTTC. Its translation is CAISDRGLYNEQFF.

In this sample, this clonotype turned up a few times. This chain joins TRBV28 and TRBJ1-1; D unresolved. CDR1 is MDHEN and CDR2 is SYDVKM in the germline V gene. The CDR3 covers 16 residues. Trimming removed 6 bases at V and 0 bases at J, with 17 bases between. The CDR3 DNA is TGTGCCAGCAGCCGACCCGGACCGTCCCTGAACACTGAAGCTTTCTTT. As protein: CASSRPGPSLNTEAFF.

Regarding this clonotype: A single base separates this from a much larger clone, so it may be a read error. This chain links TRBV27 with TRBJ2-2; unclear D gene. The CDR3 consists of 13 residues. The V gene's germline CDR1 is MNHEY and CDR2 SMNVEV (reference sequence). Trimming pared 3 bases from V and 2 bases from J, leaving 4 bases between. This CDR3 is CASSFINTGELFF. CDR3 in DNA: TGTGCCAGCAGTTTCATTAACACCGGGGAGCTGTTTTTT.

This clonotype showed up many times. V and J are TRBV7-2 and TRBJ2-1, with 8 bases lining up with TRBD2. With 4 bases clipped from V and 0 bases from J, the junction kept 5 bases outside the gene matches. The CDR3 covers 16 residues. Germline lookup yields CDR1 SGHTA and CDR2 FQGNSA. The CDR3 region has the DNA TGTGCCAGCAGCTCCAAGGGACTAGGCTCCTACAATGAGCAGTTCTTC. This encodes CASSSKGLGSYNEQFF.

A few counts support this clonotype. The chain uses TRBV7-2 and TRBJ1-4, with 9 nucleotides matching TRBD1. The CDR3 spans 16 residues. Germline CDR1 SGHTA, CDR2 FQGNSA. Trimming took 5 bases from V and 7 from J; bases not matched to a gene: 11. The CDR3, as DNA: TGTGCCAGCAGCCTAACCAAGACAGGGGGAATTGAAAAACTGTTTTTT. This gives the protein CASSLTKTGGIEKLFF.

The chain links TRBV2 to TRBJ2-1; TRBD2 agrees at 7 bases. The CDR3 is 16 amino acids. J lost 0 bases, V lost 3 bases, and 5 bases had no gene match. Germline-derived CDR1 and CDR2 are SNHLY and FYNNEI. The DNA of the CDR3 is TGTGCCAGCAGTGATTTTGGCGGGAGCTCCTACAATGAGCAGTTCTTC. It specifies CASSDFGGSSYNEQFF.

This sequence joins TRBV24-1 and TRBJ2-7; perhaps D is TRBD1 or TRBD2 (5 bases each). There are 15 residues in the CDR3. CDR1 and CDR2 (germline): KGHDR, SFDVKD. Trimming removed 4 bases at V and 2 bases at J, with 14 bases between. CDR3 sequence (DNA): TGTGCCACCAGTGACACGGGACGGCCACCCTACGAGCAGTACTTC. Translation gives CATSDTGRPPYEQYF.

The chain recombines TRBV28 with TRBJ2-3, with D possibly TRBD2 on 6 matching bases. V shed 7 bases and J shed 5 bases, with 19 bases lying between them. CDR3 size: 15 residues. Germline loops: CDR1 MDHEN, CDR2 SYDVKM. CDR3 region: CASTGIGSTLDTQYF. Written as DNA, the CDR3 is TGTGCCAGCACAGGAATCGGGAGTACGCTAGATACGCAGTATTTT.

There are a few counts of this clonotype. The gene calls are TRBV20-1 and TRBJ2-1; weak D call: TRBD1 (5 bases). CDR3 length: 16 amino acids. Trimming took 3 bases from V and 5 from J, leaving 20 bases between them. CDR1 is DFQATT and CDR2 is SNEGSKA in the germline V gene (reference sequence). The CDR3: CSASEMRSGWDNEQFF. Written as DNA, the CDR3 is TGCAGTGCTAGTGAAATGAGGTCAGGGTGGGACAATGAGCAGTTCTTC.

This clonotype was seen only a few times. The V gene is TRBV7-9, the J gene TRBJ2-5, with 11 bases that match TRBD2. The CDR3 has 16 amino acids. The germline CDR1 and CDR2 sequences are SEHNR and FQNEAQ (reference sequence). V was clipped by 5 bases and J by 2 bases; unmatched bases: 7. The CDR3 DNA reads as TGTGCCAGCAGCACCGGGACTAGCGGAATACAAGAGACCCAGTACTTC. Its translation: CASSTGTSGIQETQYF.

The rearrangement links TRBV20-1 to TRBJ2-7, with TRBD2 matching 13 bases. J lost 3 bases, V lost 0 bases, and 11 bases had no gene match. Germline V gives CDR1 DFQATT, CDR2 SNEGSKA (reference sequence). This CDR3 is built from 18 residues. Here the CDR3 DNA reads TGCAGTGCTAGAGAGAGACTAGCGGGAGGCCTACGCTTCTACGAGCAGTACTTC. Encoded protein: CSARERLAGGLRFYEQYF.

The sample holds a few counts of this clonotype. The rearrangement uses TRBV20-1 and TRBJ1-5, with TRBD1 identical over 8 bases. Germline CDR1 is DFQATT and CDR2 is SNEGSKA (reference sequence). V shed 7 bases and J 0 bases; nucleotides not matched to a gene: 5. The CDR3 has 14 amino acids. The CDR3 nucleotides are TGCAGTGTTAACCAGGGGGCTAGCAATCAGCCCCAGCATTTT. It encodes CSVNQGASNQPQHF.

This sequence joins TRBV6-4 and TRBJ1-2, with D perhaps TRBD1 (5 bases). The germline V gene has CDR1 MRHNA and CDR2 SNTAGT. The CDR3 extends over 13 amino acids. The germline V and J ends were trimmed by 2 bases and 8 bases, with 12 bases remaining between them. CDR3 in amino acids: CASSDGGMKGYTF. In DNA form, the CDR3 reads TGTGCCAGCAGTGACGGGGGAATGAAGGGCTACACCTTC.

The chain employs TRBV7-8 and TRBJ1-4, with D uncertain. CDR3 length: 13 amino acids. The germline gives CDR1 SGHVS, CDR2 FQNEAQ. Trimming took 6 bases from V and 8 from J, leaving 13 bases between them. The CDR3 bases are TGTGCCAGCAGGCGAGGACTGGGGGAAAAACTGTTTTTT. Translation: CASRRGLGEKLFF. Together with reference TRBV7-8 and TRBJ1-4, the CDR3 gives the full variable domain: GAGVSQSPRYKVAKRGQDVALRCDPISGHVSLFWYQQALGQGPEFLTYFQNEAQLDKSGLPSDRFFAERPEGSVSTLKIQRTQQEDSAVYLCASRRGLGEKLFFGSGTQLSVL.

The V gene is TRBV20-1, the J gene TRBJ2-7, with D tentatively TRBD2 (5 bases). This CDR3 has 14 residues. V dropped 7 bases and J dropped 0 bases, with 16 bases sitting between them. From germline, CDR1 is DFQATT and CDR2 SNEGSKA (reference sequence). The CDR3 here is CSGESRGLSYEQYF. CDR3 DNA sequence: TGCAGTGGGGAGAGCCGGGGTCTCTCCTACGAGCAGTACTTC.

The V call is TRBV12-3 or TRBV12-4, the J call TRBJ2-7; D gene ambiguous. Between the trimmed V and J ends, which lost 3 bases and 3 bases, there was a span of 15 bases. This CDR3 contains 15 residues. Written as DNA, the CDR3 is TGTGCCAGCAGTTTGGGCCCCATGACGGTCTACGAGCAGTACTTC. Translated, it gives CASSLGPMTVYEQYF.